This T cell receptor beta chain was sequenced for a study of CD8+ T cells in alopecia areata. This clone was found once. In each case, RNA was isolated and then reverse transcribed into cDNA as the sequencing template. Libraries were prepared by immunoSEQ multiplex PCR; TCRdb keeps only in-frame clonotypes and omits some of them. The top ten hold about 10% of the sample, which has 120,000 or so clones, around 45% seen once. Germline CDR1 is SGHRS and CDR2 is YFSETQ. The CDR3 has 15 residues. Between the trimmed V and J ends, which lost 4 bases and 5 bases, there was a span of 16 bases. The chain carries TRBV5-1 and TRBJ2-4, with D maybe TRBD2 (5 bases). Sequencing input: NKG2D-low CD8+ T cells sorted from blood. The receptor comes from a human donor with alopecia areata. For the CDR3, the DNA is TGCGCCAGCAGCACACGGAGGTTTGGCGAAAACATTCAGTACTTC. This encodes CASSTRRFGENIQYF.